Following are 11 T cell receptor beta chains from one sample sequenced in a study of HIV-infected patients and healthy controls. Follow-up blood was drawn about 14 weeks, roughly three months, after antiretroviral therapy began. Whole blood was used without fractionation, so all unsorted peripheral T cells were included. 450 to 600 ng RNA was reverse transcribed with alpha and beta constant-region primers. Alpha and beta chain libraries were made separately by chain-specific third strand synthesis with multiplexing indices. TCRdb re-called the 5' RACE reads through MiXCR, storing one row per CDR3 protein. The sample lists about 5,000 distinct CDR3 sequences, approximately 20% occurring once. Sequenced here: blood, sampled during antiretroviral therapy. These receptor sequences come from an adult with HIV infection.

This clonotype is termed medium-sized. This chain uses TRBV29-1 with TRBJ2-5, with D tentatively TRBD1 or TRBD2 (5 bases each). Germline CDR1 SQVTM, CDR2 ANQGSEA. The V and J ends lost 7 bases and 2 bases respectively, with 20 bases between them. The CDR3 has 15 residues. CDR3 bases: TGCAGCGCTGAGGCCCCGGGACCGTCTCAAGAGACCCAGTACTTC. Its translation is CSAEAPGPSQETQYF.

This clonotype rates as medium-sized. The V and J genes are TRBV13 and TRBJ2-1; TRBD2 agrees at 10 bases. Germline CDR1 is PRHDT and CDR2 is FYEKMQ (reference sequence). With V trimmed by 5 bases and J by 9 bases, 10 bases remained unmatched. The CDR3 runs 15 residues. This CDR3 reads CASSVGTSVAAEQFF. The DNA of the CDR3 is TGTGCCAGCAGCGTCGGGACTAGCGTTGCGGCTGAGCAGTTCTTC.

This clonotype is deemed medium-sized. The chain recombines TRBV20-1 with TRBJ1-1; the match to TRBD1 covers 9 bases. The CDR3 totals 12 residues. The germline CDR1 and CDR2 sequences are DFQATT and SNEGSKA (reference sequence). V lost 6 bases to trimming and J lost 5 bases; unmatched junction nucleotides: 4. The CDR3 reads CSAGQGRTEAFF. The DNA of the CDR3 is TGCAGTGCAGGACAGGGGAGGACTGAAGCTTTCTTT.

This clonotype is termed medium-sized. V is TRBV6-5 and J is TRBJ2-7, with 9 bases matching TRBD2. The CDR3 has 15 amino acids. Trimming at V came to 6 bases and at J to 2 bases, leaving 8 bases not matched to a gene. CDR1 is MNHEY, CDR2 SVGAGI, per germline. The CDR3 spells CASRAGGGGAYEQYF. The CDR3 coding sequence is TGTGCCAGCAGGGCTGGGGGCGGGGGGGCCTACGAGCAGTACTTC.

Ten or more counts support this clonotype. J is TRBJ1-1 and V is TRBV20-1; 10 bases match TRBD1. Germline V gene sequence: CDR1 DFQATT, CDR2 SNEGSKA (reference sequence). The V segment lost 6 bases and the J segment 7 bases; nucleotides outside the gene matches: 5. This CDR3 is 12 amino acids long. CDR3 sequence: CSATGQGGEAFF. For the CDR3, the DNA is TGCAGTGCGACCGGACAGGGGGGTGAAGCTTTCTTT.

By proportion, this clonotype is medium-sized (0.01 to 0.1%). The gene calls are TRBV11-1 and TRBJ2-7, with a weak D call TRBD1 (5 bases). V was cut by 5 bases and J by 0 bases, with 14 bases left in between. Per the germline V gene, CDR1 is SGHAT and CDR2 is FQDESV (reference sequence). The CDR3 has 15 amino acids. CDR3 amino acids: CASSRTRIDSYEQYF. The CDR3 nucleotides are TGTGCCAGCAGCCGGACAAGGATAGACTCCTACGAGCAGTACTTC.

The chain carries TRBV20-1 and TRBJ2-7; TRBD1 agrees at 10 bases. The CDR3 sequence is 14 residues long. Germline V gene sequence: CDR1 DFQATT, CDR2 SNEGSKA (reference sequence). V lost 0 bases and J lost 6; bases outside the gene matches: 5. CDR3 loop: CSAREGQGIVEQYF. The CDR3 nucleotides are TGCAGTGCTAGAGAGGGACAGGGGATAGTCGAGCAGTACTTC.

CDR3 DNA: TGTGCCAGCAGTTTAGGAGAATATCAGCCCCAGCATTTT. As protein: CASSLGEYQPQHF. This sequence joins TRBV12-3 or TRBV12-4 and TRBJ1-5; D is ambiguous. The V gene lost 1 base and the J gene lost 5 bases, with 6 bases spanning the gap. The CDR3 covers 13 residues.

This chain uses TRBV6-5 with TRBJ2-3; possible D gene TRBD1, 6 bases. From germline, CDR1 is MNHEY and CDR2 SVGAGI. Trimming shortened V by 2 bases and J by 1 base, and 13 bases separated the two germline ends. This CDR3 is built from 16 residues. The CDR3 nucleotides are TGTGCCAGCAGTTACACAGGGTTTCGGGGCACAGATACGCAGTATTTT. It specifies CASSYTGFRGTDTQYF.

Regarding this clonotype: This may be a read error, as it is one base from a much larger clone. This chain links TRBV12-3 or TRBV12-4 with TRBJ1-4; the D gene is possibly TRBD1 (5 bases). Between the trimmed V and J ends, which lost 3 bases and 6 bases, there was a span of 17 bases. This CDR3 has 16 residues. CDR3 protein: CASSFPPGGVDEKLFF. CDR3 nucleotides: TGTGCCAGCAGTTTTCCCCCCGGAGGGGTGGATGAAAAACTGTTTTTT.

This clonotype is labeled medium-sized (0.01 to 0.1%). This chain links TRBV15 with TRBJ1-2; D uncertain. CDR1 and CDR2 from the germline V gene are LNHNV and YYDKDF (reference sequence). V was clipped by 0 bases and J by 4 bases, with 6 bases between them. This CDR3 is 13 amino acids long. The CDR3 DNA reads TGTGCCACCAGCAGAGATGGGCTCTATGGCTACACCTTC. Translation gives CATSRDGLYGYTF.